A selection of T cell receptor beta chains follows, all from one sample in a study of blood T cell repertoires in COVID-19. Sequenced by immunoSEQ multiplex PCR; TCRdb stores in-frame clones only, minus some. Altogether roughly 200,000 clones are present, more than 65% being singletons, with the ten largest covering 7.9%. Sequenced: peripheral blood. The receptor set was obtained from a woman aged 80 or over with acute or convalescent COVID-19. Both conserved end residues are part of each CDR3. The order of the fields is D gene, J gene, V gene, CDR3 length, clone size, CDR3 protein, CDR3 DNA. D genes are given only for firm matches. Some rows mark clone size as missing; the rest say once, few, many or name a class of expanded clone.

d_call: -
j_call: TRBJ1-1
v_call: TRBV7-9
cdr3_length: 14
clone_size: once
cdr3_aa: CASSPQQATTEAFF
cdr3_nt: TGTGCCAGCAGCCCCCAGCAGGCGACCACTGAAGCTTTCTTT

d_call: -
j_call: TRBJ1-1
v_call: TRBV12-3/TRBV12-4
cdr3_length: 13
clone_size: -
cdr3_aa: CASSLAGVTEAFF
cdr3_nt: TGTGCCAGCAGTTTAGCCGGGGTCACTGAAGCTTTCTTT

d_call: -
j_call: TRBJ1-5
v_call: TRBV6-7
cdr3_length: 15
clone_size: few
cdr3_aa: CASSFQGVGNQPQHF
cdr3_nt: TGTGCCAGCAGTTTCCAGGGTGTGGGCAATCAGCCCCAGCATTTT

d_call: -
j_call: TRBJ1-2
v_call: TRBV18
cdr3_length: 15
clone_size: once
cdr3_aa: CASSPPRDHRSGYTF
cdr3_nt: TGTGCCAGCTCACCACCGCGGGACCACCGTAGTGGCTACACCTTC

d_call: -
j_call: TRBJ2-7
v_call: TRBV4-1
cdr3_length: 15
clone_size: -
cdr3_aa: CASSQEGRGGDEQYF
cdr3_nt: TGCGCCAGCAGCCAAGAGGGAAGGGGGGGCGACGAGCAGTACTTC

d_call: -
j_call: TRBJ1-5
v_call: TRBV5-1
cdr3_length: 15
clone_size: -
cdr3_aa: CASSLAGNDHQPQHF
cdr3_nt: TGCGCCAGCAGCTTGGCAGGTAACGACCATCAGCCCCAGCATTTT

d_call: TRBD1
j_call: TRBJ1-5
v_call: TRBV2
cdr3_length: 13
clone_size: -
cdr3_aa: CASNRGGNQPQHF
cdr3_nt: TGTGCCAGCAACAGGGGTGGCAATCAGCCCCAGCATTTT

d_call: TRBD1
j_call: TRBJ1-2
v_call: TRBV18
cdr3_length: 15
clone_size: -
cdr3_aa: CASSPSDRGNYGYTF
cdr3_nt: TGTGCCAGCTCACCTTCGGACAGGGGGAACTATGGCTACACCTTC

d_call: -
j_call: TRBJ1-1
v_call: TRBV27
cdr3_length: 15
clone_size: -
cdr3_aa: CASSFAGNMDTEAFF
cdr3_nt: TGTGCCAGCAGTTTTGCCGGGAATATGGACACTGAAGCTTTCTTT

d_call: TRBD1
j_call: TRBJ1-3
v_call: TRBV5-1
cdr3_length: 15
clone_size: -
cdr3_aa: CASSISRGRENTIYF
cdr3_nt: TGCGCCAGCAGCATCTCCAGGGGGAGAGAAAACACCATATATTTT

d_call: -
j_call: TRBJ2-3
v_call: TRBV2
cdr3_length: 16
clone_size: -
cdr3_aa: CASSRTQSASTDTQYF
cdr3_nt: TGTGCCAGCAGCCGAACACAGTCCGCTAGCACAGATACGCAGTATTTT

d_call: -
j_call: TRBJ2-5
v_call: TRBV5-1
cdr3_length: 14
clone_size: -
cdr3_aa: CASSFRVTQETQYF
cdr3_nt: TGCGCCAGCAGCTTCAGGGTTACCCAAGAGACCCAGTACTTC

d_call: -
j_call: TRBJ1-6
v_call: TRBV7-3
cdr3_length: 14
clone_size: -
cdr3_aa: CASSLDGYNSPLHF
cdr3_nt: TGTGCCAGCAGCTTAGACGGGTATAATTCACCCCTCCACTTT

d_call: -
j_call: TRBJ1-2
v_call: TRBV15
cdr3_length: 15
clone_size: few
cdr3_aa: CATSRPSGPRKGYTF
cdr3_nt: TGTGCCACCAGCAGACCCAGCGGCCCTCGGAAGGGCTACACCTTC

d_call: TRBD2
j_call: TRBJ2-5
v_call: TRBV7-3
cdr3_length: 14
clone_size: -
cdr3_aa: CASSQTSVVETQYF
cdr3_nt: TGTGCCAGCAGCCAAACTAGCGTTGTCGAGACCCAGTACTTC

d_call: -
j_call: TRBJ2-7
v_call: TRBV11-2
cdr3_length: 11
clone_size: -
cdr3_aa: CASARGYEQYF
cdr3_nt: TGTGCCAGCGCTAGGGGCTACGAGCAGTACTTC

d_call: TRBD1
j_call: TRBJ2-2
v_call: TRBV6-6
cdr3_length: 12
clone_size: -
cdr3_aa: CATRTGPGELFF
cdr3_nt: TGTGCCACTAGGACAGGGCCCGGGGAGCTGTTTTTT

d_call: -
j_call: TRBJ1-2
v_call: TRBV2
cdr3_length: 14
clone_size: -
cdr3_aa: CASRQAGSVYGYTF
cdr3_nt: TGTGCCAGCAGACAGGCAGGATCAGTCTATGGCTACACCTTC

d_call: -
j_call: TRBJ1-1
v_call: TRBV11-2
cdr3_length: 15
clone_size: -
cdr3_aa: CASSSGILRGNEAFF
cdr3_nt: TGTGCCAGCAGCTCCGGGATACTGAGGGGGAATGAAGCTTTCTTT

d_call: -
j_call: TRBJ2-5
v_call: TRBV7-7
cdr3_length: 14
clone_size: -
cdr3_aa: CASSSTGPQETQYF
cdr3_nt: TGTGCCAGCAGCTCAACAGGCCCCCAAGAGACCCAGTACTTC

d_call: TRBD2
j_call: TRBJ2-3
v_call: TRBV24-1
cdr3_length: 17
clone_size: -
cdr3_aa: CATSDASLAGGIDTQYF
cdr3_nt: TGTGCCACCAGTGATGCCTCACTAGCGGGAGGGATAGATACGCAGTATTTT

d_call: -
j_call: TRBJ1-3
v_call: TRBV19
cdr3_length: 15
clone_size: -
cdr3_aa: CASSTRQGGGNTIYF
cdr3_nt: TGTGCCAGTAGTACCCGGCAAGGGGGAGGAAACACCATATATTTT

d_call: TRBD1
j_call: TRBJ1-2
v_call: TRBV6-5
cdr3_length: 16
clone_size: -
cdr3_aa: CASSSVPNGDSMGGTF
cdr3_nt: TGTGCCAGCAGTTCCGTCCCGAATGGGGACAGCATGGGTGGCACCTTC

d_call: -
j_call: TRBJ2-3
v_call: TRBV9
cdr3_length: 17
clone_size: -
cdr3_aa: CASSASSGVYSRNTQYF
cdr3_nt: TGTGCCAGCAGCGCCTCCTCGGGAGTATATTCAAGGAATACGCAGTATTTT

d_call: -
j_call: TRBJ2-2
v_call: TRBV10-3
cdr3_length: 18
clone_size: -
cdr3_aa: CAISESVLRGGNTGELFF
cdr3_nt: TGTGCCATCAGTGAGTCCGTGTTGAGGGGAGGAAACACCGGGGAGCTGTTTTTT

d_call: -
j_call: TRBJ2-1
v_call: TRBV3-1/TRBV3-2
cdr3_length: 15
clone_size: -
cdr3_aa: CASSLAGGDVNEQFF
cdr3_nt: TGTGCCAGCAGCCTCGCCGGGGGAGACGTGAATGAGCAGTTCTTC

d_call: TRBD1
j_call: TRBJ2-6
v_call: TRBV5-5
cdr3_length: 20
clone_size: -
cdr3_aa: CASSLGPHRGVNSGANVLTF
cdr3_nt: TGTGCCAGCAGCTTGGGGCCCCACAGGGGCGTTAATTCTGGGGCCAACGTCCTGACTTTC

d_call: -
j_call: TRBJ2-3
v_call: TRBV7-9
cdr3_length: 15
clone_size: -
cdr3_aa: CASSLRDQIADTQYF
cdr3_nt: TGTGCCAGCAGCCTGCGGGACCAGATAGCGGATACGCAGTATTTT

d_call: -
j_call: TRBJ1-2
v_call: TRBV5-6
cdr3_length: 11
clone_size: -
cdr3_aa: CASSFSSGYTF
cdr3_nt: TGTGCCAGCAGCTTCAGTTCGGGCTACACCTTC

d_call: TRBD1
j_call: TRBJ1-1
v_call: TRBV20-1
cdr3_length: 15
clone_size: -
cdr3_aa: CSASKDRGMSTEAFF
cdr3_nt: TGCAGTGCTAGTAAAGACAGGGGGATGAGCACTGAAGCTTTCTTT

d_call: -
j_call: TRBJ1-6
v_call: TRBV5-8
cdr3_length: 15
clone_size: -
cdr3_aa: CASSLQGNYNSPLHF
cdr3_nt: TGTGCCAGCAGCTTGCAGGGGAACTATAATTCACCCCTCCACTTT

d_call: -
j_call: TRBJ1-2
v_call: TRBV12-3/TRBV12-4
cdr3_length: 12
clone_size: -
cdr3_aa: CASSSGSYGYTF
cdr3_nt: TGTGCCAGCAGTTCAGGTTCCTATGGCTACACCTTC

d_call: TRBD2
j_call: TRBJ2-5
v_call: TRBV7-2
cdr3_length: 15
clone_size: -
cdr3_aa: CASMPRLAGEETQYF
cdr3_nt: TGTGCCAGCATGCCCCGACTAGCGGGGGAAGAGACCCAGTACTTC

d_call: -
j_call: TRBJ1-1
v_call: TRBV18
cdr3_length: 14
clone_size: -
cdr3_aa: CASSPVTQETEAFF
cdr3_nt: TGTGCCAGCTCACCTGTCACCCAGGAAACTGAAGCTTTCTTT

d_call: -
j_call: TRBJ1-2
v_call: TRBV28
cdr3_length: 12
clone_size: -
cdr3_aa: CASSPRIYGYTF
cdr3_nt: TGTGCCAGCAGCCCCCGTATCTATGGCTACACCTTC

d_call: -
j_call: TRBJ2-1
v_call: TRBV29-1
cdr3_length: 13
clone_size: -
cdr3_aa: CSAGWSSYNEQFF
cdr3_nt: TGCAGCGCCGGGTGGTCCTCCTACAATGAGCAGTTCTTC

d_call: -
j_call: TRBJ2-3
v_call: TRBV9
cdr3_length: 15
clone_size: -
cdr3_aa: CASSGSSGSTDTQYF
cdr3_nt: TGTGCCAGCAGCGGAAGTAGCGGTAGCACAGATACGCAGTATTTT

d_call: -
j_call: TRBJ1-2
v_call: TRBV19
cdr3_length: 14
clone_size: -
cdr3_aa: CASSRKGVNYGYTF
cdr3_nt: TGTGCCAGTAGTCGTAAGGGGGTTAACTATGGCTACACCTTC

d_call: -
j_call: TRBJ1-4
v_call: TRBV21-1
cdr3_length: 17
clone_size: -
cdr3_aa: CASSKKRAADPNEKLFF
cdr3_nt: TGTGCCAGCAGCAAAAAGAGGGCAGCCGATCCTAATGAAAAACTGTTTTTT

d_call: -
j_call: TRBJ1-1
v_call: TRBV10-2
cdr3_length: 15
clone_size: -
cdr3_aa: CASSERGGLNTEAFF
cdr3_nt: TGCGCCAGCAGTGAGCGGGGGGGGCTGAACACTGAAGCTTTCTTT

d_call: -
j_call: TRBJ2-7
v_call: TRBV15
cdr3_length: 16
clone_size: -
cdr3_aa: CATSGIKSVVRTEQYF
cdr3_nt: TGTGCCACCAGCGGAATAAAAAGTGTCGTGCGGACAGAGCAGTACTTC

d_call: TRBD2
j_call: TRBJ2-7
v_call: TRBV13
cdr3_length: 15
clone_size: -
cdr3_aa: CASSLTAGGLYEQYF
cdr3_nt: TGTGCCAGCAGCTTAACAGCGGGGGGGCTTTACGAGCAGTACTTC

d_call: TRBD2
j_call: TRBJ2-7
v_call: TRBV5-8
cdr3_length: 12
clone_size: -
cdr3_aa: CASSGGGFEQYF
cdr3_nt: TGTGCCAGCAGCGGGGGAGGGTTCGAGCAGTACTTC

d_call: TRBD2
j_call: TRBJ2-7
v_call: TRBV19
cdr3_length: 15
clone_size: -
cdr3_aa: CASSQRLAGSYEQYF
cdr3_nt: TGTGCCAGTAGTCAACGACTAGCGGGGTCCTACGAGCAGTACTTC

d_call: -
j_call: TRBJ2-1
v_call: TRBV6-6
cdr3_length: 14
clone_size: -
cdr3_aa: CASSRVSPNNEQFF
cdr3_nt: TGTGCCAGCAGCCGGGTTAGCCCAAACAATGAGCAGTTCTTC

d_call: TRBD2
j_call: TRBJ2-5
v_call: TRBV5-1
cdr3_length: 15
clone_size: -
cdr3_aa: CASSAAFSGQETQYF
cdr3_nt: TGCGCCAGCAGCGCGGCGTTTAGCGGGCAAGAGACCCAGTACTTC

d_call: -
j_call: TRBJ2-7
v_call: TRBV7-2
cdr3_length: 13
clone_size: -
cdr3_aa: CASSLVTGDEQYF
cdr3_nt: TGTGCCAGCAGCCTAGTAACCGGGGACGAGCAGTACTTC

d_call: -
j_call: TRBJ2-1
v_call: TRBV5-1
cdr3_length: 14
clone_size: -
cdr3_aa: CASSLQGLYNEQFF
cdr3_nt: TGCGCCAGCAGCTTACAGGGCCTCTACAATGAGCAGTTCTTC

d_call: TRBD2
j_call: TRBJ2-1
v_call: TRBV19
cdr3_length: 17
clone_size: -
cdr3_aa: CASSGPPLAGVYNEQFF
cdr3_nt: TGTGCCAGTAGTGGGCCTCCCCTAGCGGGGGTCTACAATGAGCAGTTCTTC

d_call: -
j_call: TRBJ2-1
v_call: TRBV5-1
cdr3_length: 14
clone_size: -
cdr3_aa: CASSLYAEYNEQFF
cdr3_nt: TGCGCCAGCAGCTTGTACGCGGAGTACAATGAGCAGTTCTTC

d_call: -
j_call: TRBJ2-5
v_call: TRBV2
cdr3_length: 15
clone_size: -
cdr3_aa: CASSEFLQVQETQYF
cdr3_nt: TGTGCCAGCAGTGAATTTTTACAGGTCCAAGAGACCCAGTACTTC

d_call: -
j_call: TRBJ2-1
v_call: TRBV2
cdr3_length: 14
clone_size: -
cdr3_aa: CASTGSSIYNEQFF
cdr3_nt: TGTGCCAGCACCGGGAGCTCGATCTACAATGAGCAGTTCTTC

d_call: -
j_call: TRBJ1-3
v_call: TRBV29-1
cdr3_length: 13
clone_size: -
cdr3_aa: CSVSRDLGNTIYF
cdr3_nt: TGCAGCGTTAGCAGGGATCTCGGAAACACCATATATTTT

d_call: TRBD1
j_call: TRBJ1-4
v_call: TRBV30
cdr3_length: 15
clone_size: -
cdr3_aa: CAWSIGTGGFEKLFF
cdr3_nt: TGTGCCTGGAGTATCGGGACAGGTGGTTTTGAAAAACTGTTTTTT

d_call: -
j_call: TRBJ2-7
v_call: TRBV30
cdr3_length: 19
clone_size: -
cdr3_aa: CAWSLSRDFPFLPNYEQYF
cdr3_nt: TGTGCCTGGAGTCTCAGCCGGGACTTTCCTTTCCTACCTAACTACGAGCAGTACTTC

d_call: -
j_call: TRBJ1-2
v_call: TRBV5-5
cdr3_length: 14
clone_size: -
cdr3_aa: CASSLGSVNYGYTF
cdr3_nt: TGTGCCAGCAGCTTGGGTTCCGTTAACTATGGCTACACCTTC